This T cell receptor (beta chain) was found in a study of blood T cell repertoires in COVID-19. For the study at large: Collection of acute and convalescent COVID-19 samples took place in the United States, Italy and Spain. The analysed material was cDNA or gDNA that came from T cells, B-cell-depleted T cells, or PBMCs.

The CDR3 is 17 amino acids. V shed 4 bases and J 4 bases; nucleotides not matched to a gene: 12. Germline-derived CDR1 and CDR2 are LGHNA and YNFKEQ. Source study methods: Amplification of reference gene primers was used by the study to estimate nucleated cell counts. The protocol was immunoSEQ multiplex PCR, while the TCRdb copy is restricted to in-frame clones and leaves out a portion. V and J calls and clone size come straight from that table; D and trimming were deduced from the DNA. The sample contains 350,000 to 500,000 clones, nearly 90% of which appear only once. Grouping used clinical history reported by participants in a survey and questionnaire.

The sequenced sample consisted of PBMCs or T cells enriched from blood (not recorded which). The clonotype was recovered from a woman between 18 and 29 years old who had been exposed to COVID-19. The chain combines TRBV4-2 with TRBJ2-1, with 8 bases that match TRBD2. CDR3 sequence (DNA): TGTGCCAGCAGCCTCCAACCGACCAGCGGGGGATACAATGAGCAGTTCTTC. Residues: CASSLQPTSGGYNEQFF.